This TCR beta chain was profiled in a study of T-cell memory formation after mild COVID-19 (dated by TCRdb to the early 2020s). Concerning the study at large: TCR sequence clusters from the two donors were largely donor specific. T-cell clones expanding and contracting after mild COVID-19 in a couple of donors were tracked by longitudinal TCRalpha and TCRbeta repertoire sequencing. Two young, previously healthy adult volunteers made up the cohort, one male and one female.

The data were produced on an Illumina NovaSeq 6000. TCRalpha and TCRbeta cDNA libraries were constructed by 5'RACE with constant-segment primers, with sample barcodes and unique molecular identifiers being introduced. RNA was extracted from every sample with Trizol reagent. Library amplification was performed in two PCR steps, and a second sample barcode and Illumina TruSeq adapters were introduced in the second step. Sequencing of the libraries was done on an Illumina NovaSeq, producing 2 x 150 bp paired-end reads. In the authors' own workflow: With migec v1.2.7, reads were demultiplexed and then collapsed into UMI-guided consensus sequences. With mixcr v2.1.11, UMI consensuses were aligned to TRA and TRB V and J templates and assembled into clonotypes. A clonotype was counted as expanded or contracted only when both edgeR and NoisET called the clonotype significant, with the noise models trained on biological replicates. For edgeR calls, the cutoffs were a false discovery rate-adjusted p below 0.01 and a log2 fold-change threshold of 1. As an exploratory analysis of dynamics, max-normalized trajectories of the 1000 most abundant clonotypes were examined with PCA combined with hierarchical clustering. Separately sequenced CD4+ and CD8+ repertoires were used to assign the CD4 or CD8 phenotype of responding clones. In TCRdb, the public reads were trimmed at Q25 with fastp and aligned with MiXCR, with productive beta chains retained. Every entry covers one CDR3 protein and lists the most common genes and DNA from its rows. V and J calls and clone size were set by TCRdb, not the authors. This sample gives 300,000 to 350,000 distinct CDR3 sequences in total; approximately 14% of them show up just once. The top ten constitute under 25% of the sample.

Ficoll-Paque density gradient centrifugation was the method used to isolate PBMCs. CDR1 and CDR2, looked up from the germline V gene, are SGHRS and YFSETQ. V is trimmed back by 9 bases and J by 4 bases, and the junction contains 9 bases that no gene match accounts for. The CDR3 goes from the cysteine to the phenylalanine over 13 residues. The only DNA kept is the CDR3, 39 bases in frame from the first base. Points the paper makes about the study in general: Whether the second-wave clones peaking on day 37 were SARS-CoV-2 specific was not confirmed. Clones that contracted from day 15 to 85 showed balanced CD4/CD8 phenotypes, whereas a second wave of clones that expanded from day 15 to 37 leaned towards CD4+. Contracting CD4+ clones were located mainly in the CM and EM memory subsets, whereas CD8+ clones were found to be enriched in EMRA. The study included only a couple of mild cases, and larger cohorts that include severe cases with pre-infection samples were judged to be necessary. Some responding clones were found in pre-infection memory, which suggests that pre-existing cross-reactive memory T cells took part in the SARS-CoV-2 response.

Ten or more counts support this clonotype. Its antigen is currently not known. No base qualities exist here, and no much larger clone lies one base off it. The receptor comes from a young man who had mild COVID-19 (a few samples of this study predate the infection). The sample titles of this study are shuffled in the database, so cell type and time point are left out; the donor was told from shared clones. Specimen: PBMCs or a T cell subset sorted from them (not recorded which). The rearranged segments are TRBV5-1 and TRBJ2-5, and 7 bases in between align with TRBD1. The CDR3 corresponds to CATRQGPRETQYF. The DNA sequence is TGCGCCACCCGACAGGGTCCACGAGAGACCCAGTACTTC.